This T cell receptor (beta chain) comes out of a study of OX40 agonist ivuxolimab in advanced cancers. In the study overall: The patients' treatment was ivuxolimab, an agonistic anti-OX40 (CD134) antibody.

Some clones are missing from TCRdb's copy, which holds only in-frame ones; the method was immunoSEQ multiplex PCR. Of about 58,000 clones in the sample, over 80% are singletons; the top ten hold less than 3.5%. Findings of the study overall: Normalized expansion of T-cell clones was also low for some nonresponders. Average numbers of expanded clones were greater in CD8+ T cells than in CD4+.

With respect to this clone: Its antigen is not identified.

Specimen: CD4+ or CD8+ T cells sorted from blood, collected in a trial of the OX40 agonist ivuxolimab. The TCR was taken from an adult with an advanced solid tumor such as melanoma, head and neck, liver or kidney cancer.

Here the CDR3 DNA reads TGTGCCAGCAGTCCAGCCGGGGGCGCGAGCACAGATACGCAGTATTTT. It codes for CASSPAGGASTDTQYF. V and J are TRBV28 and TRBJ2-3, with D possibly being TRBD1 or TRBD2 (6 bases each). V lost 5 bases and J lost 0, with 15 bases in between. The CDR3 runs 16 residues. CDR1 is MDHEN, CDR2 SYDVKM, per germline.